The 8 T cell receptor beta chains below were found in one sample sequenced in a study of blood T cell repertoires in COVID-19. Measured with immunoSEQ multiplex PCR; TCRdb has only the in-frame clones, and not every one. The sample records about 80,000 clones, about 70% being singletons. The sequencing sample was made of peripheral blood. The receptors originated from a middle-aged man with active or convalescent COVID-19.

The chain has TRBV5-1 and TRBJ1-2; 7 bases match TRBD1. V shed 0 bases, J shed 3 bases, and the junction held 11 bases outside the gene matches. The CDR3 consists of 17 residues. The germline V gene has CDR1 SGHRS and CDR2 YFSETQ. The CDR3 sequence: CASSLAQGGIDDYGYTF. The DNA of the CDR3 is TGCGCCAGCAGCTTGGCCCAGGGGGGTATAGACGACTATGGCTACACCTTC.

The genes are TRBV25-1 and TRBJ2-5; weak D call: TRBD2 (6 bases). CDR1 is MGHDK, CDR2 SYGVNS, per germline. This CDR3 is 15 amino acids long. V lost 1 base to trimming and J lost 5 bases, with 14 bases between them. CDR3 protein: CASSESTVRGETQYF. CDR3 DNA: TGTGCCAGCAGTGAATCCACAGTCCGGGGGGAGACCCAGTACTTC.

V gene TRBV13 combines with J gene TRBJ1-2; 7 nucleotides line up with TRBD1. J was trimmed by 8 bases and V by 6 bases; bases with no gene match: 9. Germline CDR1 reads PRHDT; CDR2 reads FYEKMQ (reference sequence). The CDR3 is 13 residues long. CDR3 residues: CASRRDSQRGYTF. CDR3 nucleotide sequence: TGTGCCAGCAGGCGGGACAGCCAGCGGGGCTACACCTTC.

This clone came up a few times. The V call is TRBV10-3, the J call TRBJ1-2, with TRBD1 identical over 9 bases. This CDR3 comprises 14 residues. Germline V CDR1 and CDR2: ENHRY, SYGVKD. The V segment lost 11 bases and the J segment 2 bases; nucleotides outside the gene matches: 9. The CDR3 region has the DNA TGTGCCTCTCTTCCCGGGACAGGGAACTATGGCTACACCTTC. Translation: CASLPGTGNYGYTF.

The genes are TRBV4-1 and TRBJ2-3, with TRBD2 identical over 14 bases. This CDR3 spans 17 amino acids. Germline V gives CDR1 MGHRA, CDR2 YSYEKL. Trimming at V came to 1 base and at J to 4 bases, leaving 4 bases not matched to a gene. CDR3 nucleotide sequence: TGCGCCAGCAGCCAAGGAGTGACTAGCGGGGGGGCAGATACGCAGTATTTT. Translation: CASSQGVTSGGADTQYF.

CDR3 residues: CSVERQQTNEKLFF. CDR3 nucleotides: TGCAGCGTTGAGCGACAGCAGACTAATGAAAAACTGTTTTTT. The chain combines TRBV29-1 with TRBJ1-4; possible D gene TRBD1, 5 bases. CDR1 is SQVTM, CDR2 ANQGSEA, per germline. The CDR3 loop spans 14 amino acids. The V gene lost 3 bases and the J gene lost 2 bases, with 10 bases spanning the gap.

This chain uses TRBV5-6 with TRBJ1-2, with a tentative D call TRBD1 (6 bases). This CDR3 has 18 residues. Looked up from germline, CDR1 is SGHDT and CDR2 is YYEEEE. V gave up 4 bases and J gave up 0 bases, with 22 bases separating them. CDR3 protein: CASSPYRQGSITNYGYTF. Written as DNA, the CDR3 is TGTGCCAGCAGCCCCTATCGGCAGGGGTCCATTACTAACTATGGCTACACCTTC.

The chain is built from TRBV5-6 and TRBJ2-5, with D perhaps TRBD2 (5 bases). The CDR3 consists of 13 residues. Per germline, CDR1 SGHDT and CDR2 YYEEEE. Trimming removed 0 bases from V and 5 bases from J, with 8 bases in between. DNA of the CDR3: TGTGCCAGCAGCTTGGAGGCTAGCGAGACCCAGTACTTC. It is translated as CASSLEASETQYF. Based on the CDR3 plus reference TRBV5-6 and TRBJ2-5, the full variable domain is DAGVTQSPTHLIKTRGQQVTLRCSPKSGHDTVSWYQQALGQGPQFIFQYYEEEERQRGNFPDRFSGHQFPNYSSELNVNALLLGDSALYLCASSLEASETQYFGPGTRLLVL.